The clone carrying this T cell receptor beta chain came up a few times. The entry originates in a study of human T cells and chemical hapten exposure. CDR3 size: 15 residues. CDR1 and CDR2 from the germline V gene are ENHRY and SYGVKD. J lost 6 bases, V lost 3 bases, and 6 bases had no gene match. Regarding time point: healthy volunteer bleed at 2 weeks. Unfractionated whole blood was the source from which total RNA was extracted. Using its own MiXCR run on the RACE reads, TCRdb lists one record per CDR3 protein. Found here are roughly 120,000 distinct CDR3 sequences, around 8.2% of them singletons; the top ten hold roughly 1.6%.

The specimen was whole blood. This TCR came from a male donor in good health. Some clones in this sample may be carry-over from other donors' samples. This chain uses TRBV10-3 with TRBJ2-7; TRBD1 matches at 12 bases. CDR3 nucleotide sequence: TGTGCCATCAGTGACTTCCGGGACAGGGGGCTCGAGCAGTACTTC. Protein sequence: CAISDFRDRGLEQYF.